Given below is one TCR beta chain in context. Measured with immunoSEQ multiplex PCR; TCRdb has only the in-frame clones, and not every one. In the table there are about 480,000 clones, 75% to 90% of which are singletons. The CDR3 length is 20 residues. With 5 bases clipped from V and 0 bases from J, the junction kept 16 bases outside the gene matches. Germline V gene data show CDR1 as SGHNT and CDR2 as YENEEA. This entry is derived from a study of blood T cell repertoires in COVID-19. The chain joins TRBV11-3 to TRBJ2-4; 10 bases match TRBD2. The sequencing sample was made of peripheral blood. The source of this sequence is a man aged 18 to 29 with COVID-19, enrolled during active disease. CDR3: CASSLGLAVAPNLAKNIQYF. In nucleotides, the CDR3 is TGTGCCAGCAGCCTCGGACTAGCGGTCGCACCGAACTTAGCCAAAAACATTCAGTACTTC.